The 22 T cell receptor beta chains below were found in one sample sequenced in a study of T cells after yellow fever vaccination. Using its own MiXCR run on the 5' RACE reads, TCRdb lists one record per CDR3 protein. The sample contains 200,000 to 300,000 distinct CDR3 sequences, about an eighth of which appear only once. Sample: CD4+ T cells sorted from PBMCs, taken 45 days after the yellow fever booster vaccination. The receptors were gathered from a young man who received the YFV17D yellow fever vaccine.

A word on this clonotype: A read error may account for a junction end that differs from germline. The J gene is TRBJ2-2, the V gene TRBV27, with 8 bases aligning to TRBD1. The germline V gene has CDR1 MNHEY and CDR2 SMNVEV (reference sequence). The CDR3 has 19 amino acids. The CDR3 DNA reads TGTGCCAGCAAGGGGGTAAGATCGGGACAGGCTTTGAACACCGGGGAGATGTTTTTT. It specifies CASKGVRSGQALNTGEMFF.

This sequence joins TRBV5-1 and TRBJ2-6; a weak D match, TRBD2 (7 bases). V shed 7 bases and J shed 4 bases, with 18 bases lying between them. The germline V gene has CDR1 SGHRS and CDR2 YFSETQ. CDR3 length: 16 amino acids. The CDR3 here is CASSSGGVTGANVLTF. The DNA for the CDR3 is TGCGCCAGCTCCTCGGGGGGCGTGACCGGGGCCAACGTCCTGACTTTC.

This sequence joins TRBV21-1 and TRBJ2-1; the table names TRBD1, a call not compared with the DNA. TRBV21-1 is deemed a pseudogene. The CDR3 consists of 16 residues. DNA for the CDR3: TGTGCCAGCAGCAGAGGGAGCGGGCCCGGGGCCAATGAGCAGTTCTTC. Encoded protein: CASSRGSGPGANEQFF.

This clonotype appeared a few times. V usage is TRBV20-1 and J usage is TRBJ2-1, with 7 positions matching TRBD1. Per the germline V gene, CDR1 is DFQATT and CDR2 is SNEGSKA (reference sequence). This CDR3 comprises 14 residues. The CDR3 loop is CLIRGGRGDNEQFF. CDR3 in DNA: TGCCTCATCAGAGGGGGCAGGGGCGACAATGAGCAGTTCTTC.

This clonotype occurred a few times. The V and J genes are TRBV12-3 or TRBV12-4 and TRBJ2-1, with 11 positions matching TRBD2. Trimming at V came to 3 bases and at J to 4 bases, leaving 5 bases not matched to a gene. The CDR3 totals 16 residues. CDR3 sequence reads: CASSFPTSGDYNEQFF. CDR3 DNA: TGTGCCAGCAGTTTCCCGACTAGCGGGGATTACAATGAGCAGTTCTTC.

Only a few counts were recorded for this clonotype. The chain uses TRBV20-1 and TRBJ1-1; no clear D gene. CDR1 and CDR2 (germline): DFQATT, SNEGSKA (reference sequence). With 5 bases removed from V and 3 bases from J, the gap between germline ends came to 7 bases. This CDR3 comprises 11 residues. CDR3 loop: CSAARDTEAFF. Written as DNA, the CDR3 is TGCAGTGCTGCCCGGGACACTGAAGCTTTCTTT.

The chain joins TRBV12-3 or TRBV12-4 to TRBJ1-6, with 9 bases that match TRBD1. This CDR3 is built from 15 residues. The J segment lost 8 bases and the V segment lost 5 bases, leaving 7 bases of the junction unmatched. CDR3 sequence: CASSQTGQGYSPLHF. The CDR3 nucleotides are TGTGCCAGCAGTCAGACGGGACAGGGTTATTCACCCCTCCACTTT.

The chain couples TRBV5-1 to TRBJ2-3; TRBD2 aligns across 8 bases. This CDR3 comprises 14 residues. J gave up 4 bases and V 2 bases, and 3 bases lay outside the gene matches. The germline V gene has CDR1 SGHRS and CDR2 YFSETQ. The CDR3 sequence is CASSLVAGPDTQYF. CDR3 bases: TGCGCCAGCAGCTTAGTAGCGGGACCAGATACGCAGTATTTT.

Ten or more counts support this clonotype. The chain combines TRBV30 with TRBJ2-1, with TRBD2 as a possible D gene (5 bases). The ends were cut back, 1 base at V and 13 bases at J, with 14 bases in the middle. The CDR3 loop spans 12 amino acids. Per germline, CDR1 GTSNPN and CDR2 SVGIG (reference sequence). The CDR3 nucleotides are TGTGCCTGGAGTGGCGGGTCAATGAGACAGTTCTTC. This gives the protein CAWSGGSMRQFF.

V usage is TRBV20-1 and J usage is TRBJ2-3, with D possibly TRBD2 on 6 matching bases. V lost 1 base, J lost 2 bases, and 16 bases lay in between. Germline CDR1 is DFQATT and CDR2 is SNEGSKA (reference sequence). CDR3 length: 16 residues. The chain's CDR3 is CSARAIPGTHTDTQYF. DNA for the CDR3: TGCAGTGCTAGAGCGATTCCTGGGACTCACACAGATACGCAGTATTTT.

The genes are TRBV20-1 and TRBJ2-5; no clear D gene. Per germline, CDR1 DFQATT and CDR2 SNEGSKA (reference sequence). With 2 bases removed from V and 2 bases from J, the gap between germline ends came to 9 bases. This CDR3 region has 13 residues. The CDR3 coding sequence is TGCAGTGCTAGACGAGCAGTACAAGAGACCCAGTACTTC. Its protein is CSARRAVQETQYF.

The chain recombines TRBV3-1 with TRBJ2-4; D ambiguous. The germline V and J ends were trimmed by 1 base and 16 bases, with 11 bases remaining between them. Germline V lookup: CDR1 LGHDT, CDR2 YNNKEL (reference sequence). This CDR3 spans 11 amino acids. Here the CDR3 reads CASSQGASYYF. The CDR3 nucleotides are TGTGCCAGCAGCCAAGGGGCCTCCTATTACTTC.

The chain carries TRBV5-1 and TRBJ2-7; D is unresolved. Germline loops: CDR1 SGHRS, CDR2 YFSETQ. This CDR3 has 15 residues. Trimming cost V 2 bases and J 2 bases, with 14 bases left between them. CDR3 sequence: CASSLGNVDPYEQYF. CDR3 bases: TGCGCCAGCAGCTTAGGGAATGTGGACCCCTACGAGCAGTACTTC.

The chain couples TRBV3-1 to TRBJ2-7; possibly TRBD1 for D (5 bases). The CDR3 has 18 amino acids. Trimming removed 1 base at V and 2 bases at J, with 21 bases between. Germline V CDR1 and CDR2: LGHDT, YNNKEL (reference sequence). The CDR3 region is CASSQGHRTRTIPYEQYF. The DNA of the CDR3 is TGTGCCAGCAGCCAAGGTCATCGAACCAGGACAATTCCCTACGAGCAGTACTTC.

This clonotype was seen many times. This chain joins TRBV12-3 or TRBV12-4 and TRBJ2-7; D call uncertain. Trimming took off 1 base at V and 6 bases at J, with 13 bases between the two ends. The length of the CDR3 is 14 residues. CDR3 bases: TGTGCCAGCAGTTTAGTCCCCCCGCCTGGCGAGCAGTACTTC. Translation: CASSLVPPPGEQYF.

This clonotype turned up a few times. J is TRBJ2-1 and V is TRBV7-2; 13 bases line up with TRBD2. Germline V lookup: CDR1 SGHTA, CDR2 FQGNSA. J was trimmed by 4 bases and V by 7 bases; bases with no gene match: 10. This CDR3 has 17 amino acids. In DNA, the CDR3 is TGTGCCAGCAAAACTAGCGGGAGGGCCTCGGGTTACAATGAGCAGTTCTTC. It codes for CASKTSGRASGYNEQFF.

J is TRBJ2-7 and V is TRBV20-1, with no clear D. Per the germline V gene, CDR1 is DFQATT and CDR2 is SNEGSKA (reference sequence). The V gene lost 1 base and the J gene lost 3 bases, with 7 bases spanning the gap. The CDR3 length is 12 residues. The CDR3, as DNA: TGCAGTGCTAGAGTGGCAGACTACGAGCAGTACTTC. Protein sequence: CSARVADYEQYF.

This clonotype has just a few counts. An end of the junction does not agree with germline; a read error may underlie this. This chain joins TRBV7-2 and TRBJ2-7, with no clear D. The germline V gene encodes CDR1 SGHTA and CDR2 FQGNSA. CDR3 size: 11 residues. The CDR3 DNA follows: TGCGCCAGCAGCTTCCTGGGGGAGCAGTACTTC. Protein product: CASSFLGEQYF.

This clonotype has more than one count but fewer than ten. The V call is TRBV6-2 or TRBV6-3, the J call TRBJ2-2; D is undetermined. The CDR3 runs 13 residues. V gave up 2 bases and J gave up 7 bases, with 8 bases separating them. Per the germline V gene, CDR1 is MNHEY and CDR2 is SVGEGT. CDR3 sequence: CASSYRDGGELFF. CDR3 sequence (DNA): TGTGCCAGCAGTTACAGGGATGGCGGGGAGCTGTTTTTT.

This clonotype was found many times. CDR3 amino acids: CASSLVLAGQETQYF. The CDR3 region has the DNA TGTGCCAGCAGCTTAGTACTAGCGGGCCAAGAGACCCAGTACTTC. The genes are TRBV7-9 and TRBJ2-5, with 9 nucleotides matching TRBD2. With 1 base clipped from V and 1 base from J, the junction kept 1 base outside the gene matches. The germline V gene has CDR1 SEHNR and CDR2 FQNEAQ (reference sequence). The CDR3 contains 15 residues.

The chain has TRBV4-3 and TRBJ2-7, with unresolved D. The germline V gene has CDR1 LGHNA and CDR2 YSLEER. V dropped 0 bases and J dropped 0 bases, with 12 bases sitting between them. CDR3 length: 16 residues. CDR3 sequence (DNA): TGCGCCAGCAGCCAAGAACCTCAAGCTGGCTCCTACGAGCAGTACTTC. This translates into CASSQEPQAGSYEQYF.

The chain links TRBV7-8 to TRBJ2-7; the D gene is possibly TRBD1 (8 bases). This CDR3 has 14 amino acids. Trimming shortened V by 5 bases and J by 3 bases, and 14 bases separated the two germline ends. Germline CDR1 is SGHVS and CDR2 is FQNEAQ. The DNA for the CDR3 is TGTGCCAGCAGCCGGACAGGGAGGGACTACGAGCAGTACTTC. It is translated as CASSRTGRDYEQYF.